The 16 T cell receptor beta chains reported below all come from one sample, sequenced in a study of T cell clonality in common variable immunodeficiency. General study results and limits: Reportedly, TCR beta sequences from common variable immunodeficiency showed fewer deletions and N-nucleotide insertions.

No antigen has been identified for these receptors. Sequencing used immunoSEQ multiplex PCR; TCRdb keeps in-frame clones, though not all of them. Reported are about 26,000 clones, none seen only once; the ten largest carry about 24%. The sequenced material came from peripheral blood mononuclear cells. These receptors were taken from a human donor with common variable immunodeficiency.

This clone was detected ten times or more. The read falls 3 residues short of the CDR3 end, and the missing part is taken from the germline J gene. This sequence joins TRBV7-6 and TRBJ2-2, with D maybe TRBD1 (6 bases). In germline, CDR1 is SGHVS, CDR2 FNYEAQ. The CDR3 is made up of 15 amino acids. V lost 6 bases and J 5 bases, leaving 16 bases between the germline ends. The part of the CDR3 DNA that was read is TGTGCCAGCAGTTACGGAGCAGGGGTTACCGGGGAG. Encoded protein: CASSYGAGVTGE. The whole CDR3 sequence reads CASSYGAGVTGELFF.

This clone was observed at least ten times. The read halts 3 residues ahead of the CDR3 end, with the missing end drawn from the germline J gene. The gene calls are TRBV7-2 and TRBJ2-7; no clear D. CDR1 is SGHTA, CDR2 FQGNSA, per germline. This CDR3 contains 12 residues. The V and J ends lost 5 bases and 3 bases respectively, with 8 bases between them. CDR3 residues: CASSPGYYEQYF. The DNA read from the CDR3 is TGTGCCAGCAGCCCAGGCTACTACGAG.

In this sample, this clone turned up many times. The read halts 3 residues ahead of the CDR3 end, with the missing end drawn from the germline J gene. The J gene is TRBJ2-1, the V gene TRBV14, with 9 bases matching TRBD1. V was pared by 4 bases and J by 9 bases, with 13 bases of the junction left unmatched. The CDR3 has 16 amino acids. The germline V gene encodes CDR1 SGHDN and CDR2 FVKESK. This CDR3 is CASSLRTGVFSSEQFF. The sequenced CDR3 bases are TGTGCCAGCAGCCTACGGACAGGGGTGTTCTCAAGTGAG.

As concerns this clone: One end of the junction varies from germline; a read error may be responsible. The read ends 3 residues early relative to the CDR3; the germline J gene fills the gap. This chain links TRBV7-3 with TRBJ2-1; 8 bases map to TRBD2. There are 15 residues in the CDR3. The germline CDR1 and CDR2 sequences are SGHTA and FQGTGA. Incomplete CDR3 DNA: TGTGCCAGCAACTTATCCCCTAGCGGGTACAATGAG. Translated, it gives CASNLSPSGYNE. The CDR3 in full is CASNLSPSGYNEQFF. Looking up the rest from reference TRBV7-3 and TRBJ2-1 gives the full variable domain: GAGVSQTPSNKVTEKGKYVELRCDPISGHTALYWYRQSLGQGPEFLIYFQGTGAADDSGLPNDRFFAVRPEGSVSTLKIQRTERGDSAVYLCASNLSPSGYNEQFFGPGTRLTVL.

This clone has a count of ten or more. The CDR3 loop is CASSYLATDGEQYF. Incomplete CDR3 DNA: TGTGCCAGCAGTTATCTAGCGACGGACGGCGAG. The chain links TRBV6-2 or TRBV6-3 to TRBJ2-7; perhaps TRBD2 as D (6 bases). Sequencing ends 3 residues short of the CDR3 end; the germline J gene provides the rest. Germline CDR1 reads MNHEY; CDR2 reads SVGEGT. The CDR3 consists of 14 residues. Trimming left V 3 bases short and J 6 bases short, with 15 bases between.

This clone was counted many times. Sequencing ends 3 residues short of the CDR3 end; the germline J gene provides the rest. V and J are TRBV11-2 and TRBJ2-1; TRBD1 matches at 7 bases. The ends lost 3 bases at V and 7 bases at J; junction bases unmatched: 3. The CDR3 is 13 residues long. The germline V gene encodes CDR1 SGHAT and CDR2 FQNNGV. CDR3 DNA, as far as it was read: TGTGCCAGCAGCTTGGACAGGACGAATGAG. This codes for CASSLDRTNE. From start to end, the CDR3 is CASSLDRTNEQFF.

In its sample, this clone was seen a few times. Read sequence stops 3 residues before the CDR3 end, and the germline J gene provides the missing end. This chain uses TRBV2 with TRBJ2-1; 10 positions match TRBD2. This CDR3 region has 17 residues. The germline V gene encodes CDR1 SNHLY and CDR2 FYNNEI. The J segment lost 1 base and the V segment lost 4 bases, leaving 7 bases of the junction unmatched. CDR3 bases read: TGTGCCAGCAGTGGTTTTCGGACTAGCGGATCCTACAATGAG. Translating it yields CASSGFRTSGSYNE. The full CDR3 sequence reads CASSGFRTSGSYNEQFF.

This clone was picked up a small number of times. The CDR3 bases that were read are TGTGCCAGCAGAGCGACTAGTTTGGGGCAAGAGACC. Amino acids: CASRATSLGQET. The whole CDR3 is CASRATSLGQETQYF. The rearrangement joins TRBV6-2 or TRBV6-3 to TRBJ2-5; the D gene is possibly TRBD2 (6 bases). The read halts 3 residues ahead of the CDR3 end, with the missing end drawn from the germline J gene. Trimming left V 6 bases short and J 2 bases short, with 16 bases between. This CDR3 comprises 15 residues. The germline V gene has CDR1 MNHEY and CDR2 SVGEGT.

A few counts support this clone. The read finishes 3 residues shy of the CDR3 end, and the germline J gene is used to complete it. The chain recombines TRBV20-1 with TRBJ2-3, with D perhaps matching TRBD2 (8 bases). The V and J ends lost 3 bases and 3 bases respectively, with 16 bases between them. Germline V gene lookup returns CDR1 DFQATT and CDR2 SNEGSKA (reference sequence). This CDR3 region has 15 residues. This CDR3 reads CSASGGAGGTDTQYF. CDR3 bases read: TGCAGTGCTAGCGGGGGGGCAGGGGGTACAGATACG.

This clone was counted at least ten times. The read finishes 3 residues shy of the CDR3 end, and the germline J gene is used to complete it. The chain couples TRBV7-2 to TRBJ1-2, with TRBD1 matching 8 bases. This CDR3 is built from 14 residues. Germline V gene data show CDR1 as SGHTA and CDR2 as FQGNSA. Partial CDR3 DNA: TGTGCCAGCAGCTTAGTGGGACAGGCGGGGGGC. It encodes CASSLVGQAGG. The CDR3 as a whole reads CASSLVGQAGGYTF.

At least ten counts were recorded for this clone. Coverage ceases 3 residues before the CDR3 finishes, and the germline J gene fills in the end. This chain links TRBV12-3 or TRBV12-4 with TRBJ2-3, with 11 bases lining up with TRBD2. J lost 3 bases, V lost 3 bases, and 2 bases had no gene match. This CDR3 region has 15 residues. The CDR3 DNA, read in part, is TGTGCCAGCAGTTTGACTAGCGGGGTTACAGATACG. Its protein is CASSLTSGVTDT. The complete CDR3 reads CASSLTSGVTDTQYF.

This clone was seen many times. The observed sequence ends 3 residues before the CDR3 terminus, with the missing tail filled in from the germline J gene. The chain has TRBV7-7 and TRBJ2-2; no clear D gene. The CDR3 totals 12 residues. Germline V gene sequence: CDR1 SSHAT, CDR2 FNYEAQ (reference sequence). V lost 6 bases and J 7 bases, leaving 9 bases between the germline ends. CDR3 in amino acids: CASRAELGELFF. The sequenced part of the CDR3 DNA is TGTGCCAGCAGGGCGGAACTCGGGGAG.

This clone was detected many times. The sequence runs out 3 residues before the end of the CDR3; the remainder is reconstructed from the germline J gene. The chain links TRBV5-1 to TRBJ2-5; 7 bases align to TRBD1. Unmatched junction bases numbered 4, after V lost 0 bases and J lost 2 bases. Germline V gene data show CDR1 as SGHRS and CDR2 as YFSETQ. This CDR3 has 15 residues. Partial CDR3 DNA: TGCGCCAGCAGCTTGGGCGTGGGACAGCAAGAGACC. As protein: CASSLGVGQQET. The CDR3, in full, reads CASSLGVGQQETQYF.

The sample holds many counts of this clone. The missing CDR3 end, 3 residues past where the read stops, is filled in from the germline J gene. This chain links TRBV7-2 with TRBJ2-5; 10 bases match TRBD2. This CDR3 is 15 amino acids long. CDR1 is SGHTA, CDR2 FQGNSA, per germline. The V segment lost 5 bases and the J segment 5 bases; nucleotides outside the gene matches: 8. The sequenced part of the CDR3 DNA is TGTGCCAGCAGCCCAGGGACTAGCGTAGGGGAGACC. Its protein product is CASSPGTSVGET. The full CDR3 is CASSPGTSVGETQYF.

There are many counts of this clone. The read terminates 3 residues ahead of where the CDR3 ends, so the germline J gene completes it. The chain uses TRBV2 and TRBJ1-2, with TRBD1 identical over 9 bases. The junction had 12 bases not matched to a gene; V was cut back by 4 bases and J by 6 bases. Germline CDR1 is SNHLY and CDR2 is FYNNEI. The CDR3 loop spans 16 amino acids. Partial CDR3 DNA: TGTGCCAGCAGTGGCCCCCCGGGACAGGGAGGAGATGGC. It is translated as CASSGPPGQGGDG. In full, the CDR3 reads CASSGPPGQGGDGYTF.

Points on this clone: The CDR3 end lies 3 residues beyond the end of the read and is filled in from the germline J gene. The chain carries TRBV19 and TRBJ1-1; D unclear. CDR1 is LNHDA and CDR2 is SQIVND in the germline V gene (reference sequence). This CDR3 spans 13 amino acids. V lost 6 bases, J lost 1 base, and 9 bases lay in between. CDR3 DNA (partial): TGTGCCAGTAGGAAAACCGGGAACACTGAA. As protein: CASRKTGNTE. The entire CDR3 protein reads CASRKTGNTEAFF.